Here is one TCR beta chain with its context. This entry comes from a study of T-cell memory formation after mild COVID-19. Via MiXCR, TCRdb re-called the 5' RACE reads, giving one row per CDR3 protein. There are approximately 350,000 distinct CDR3 sequences in the sample; approximately 13% occur only once, and about a fifth lies in the top ten. CDR3 length: 15 amino acids. CDR1 and CDR2 (germline): LNHNV, YYDKDF (reference sequence). Between the trimmed V and J ends, which lost 1 base and 0 bases, there was a span of 6 bases. This TCR derives from a young man who had mild COVID-19 (a few samples of this study predate the infection). Cell type and time point are not known. This rearrangement joins TRBV15 to TRBJ1-4; D remains unclear. Material for sequencing was PBMCs or a T cell subset sorted from them (not recorded which). Written as DNA, the CDR3 is TGTGCCACCAGCAGAGGGTCCTCAACTAATGAAAAACTGTTTTTT. Translated, it gives CATSRGSSTNEKLFF.